This TCR beta chain originates from a study of T cells in lung cancer brain metastases. Clones were read by immunoSEQ multiplex PCR, and TCRdb kept only the in-frame ones, dropping some. The sample has about 2,800 clones, roughly 90% seen once. In its sample, this clone was seen a few times. The sequencing sample was made of tumor tissue from the primary lung tumor. This clonotype originated in a woman in her fifties or sixties with non-small cell lung cancer.

CDR3: CASSSTGLEGETQYF. CDR3 sequence (DNA): TGTGCCAGCAGCTCCACGGGACTAGAGGGGGAGACCCAGTACTTC. The rearrangement uses TRBV7-2 and TRBJ2-5; 8 positions agree with TRBD2. Germline CDR1 reads SGHTA; CDR2 reads FQGNSA. The trim removed 4 bases at V and 5 bases at J, leaving 9 bases unmatched. The CDR3 loop spans 15 amino acids.